The present T cell receptor (beta chain) was sequenced within a study of blood T cell repertoires in COVID-19 (dated by TCRdb to about 2020). In terms of the full investigation: Samples covering the acute and convalescent phases of COVID-19 were provided by collaborators in the United States, Italy and Spain. The prospective study material was composed of cDNA or gDNA derived from T cells, B-cell-depleted T cells, or PBMCs. Subjects who had been exposed to COVID-19, were actively infected with it, or had recovered from it provided the deeply sampled blood TCRbeta repertoires that made up the dataset. The repertoires were released in a freely available public database intended as a resource for research on the immune response to SARS-CoV-2. The samples were drawn from the first 160 participants of the ongoing ImmuneRACE study and from under 1,500 subjects provided by 6 global collaborators. The sample metadata nearly always contained a de-identified subject ID, COVID-19 status, age in years and sex. Where available, HLA class I and class II types were taken from metadata supplied by the sample provider and were not determined by assay-based typing.

The immunoSEQ Assay, a bias-controlled multiplex PCR, was used to amplify TCRbeta CDR3 regions from genomic DNA. On the study's bioinformatics: Nucleated cell counts per sample were estimated from amplification of reference gene primers within the assay. To quantify the absolute abundance of each unique TCRbeta CDR3 rearrangement, sequence reads were collapsed and filtered. Productive Simpson clonality was computed per sample as the square root of Simpson's diversity index over productive rearrangements. What TCRdb holds here is the immuneACCESS table cut down to in-frame rearrangements. Part of the clones is not present; checked against another copy, under half of the missing clones reflect an unresolved V gene, and the others are unexplained. That table supplies the V and J calls and clone size; D and trimming were determined from the DNA. For this sample the table gives approximately 200,000 clones, of which roughly four fifths were detected only once. About 1.3% of the sample is in the top ten clones.

General conclusions and limits of the study: The quantity of clinical and demographic metadata differed by source and by participant and was supplied without curation.

The germline V gene encodes CDR1 LNHNV and CDR2 YYDKDF (reference sequence). At the junction V is shortened by 0 bases and J by 3 bases, with 7 bases in between. The CDR3 measures 14 amino acids from cysteine to phenylalanine. The retained sequence is limited to the CDR3, 42 bases, with the frame set at the first base. About this clone: Its target antigen remains unknown. Within one base of it there is no much larger clone, and no base qualities were kept.

Enrolling through a virtual design, the prospective study's participants ranged in age from roughly 18 to 89 years and lived across some 22 United States geographic areas. Cohort assignment in the prospective study relied on participant-reported clinical history from a screening survey and a study questionnaire. Each participant in the prospective study had whole blood, serum and a nasopharyngeal or oropharyngeal swab collected by mobile phlebotomists. Prospective study participants could optionally give additional blood draws and questionnaires over an approximately 2-month period. Prospective study blood samples were shipped either frozen or at room temperature before DNA extraction.

Recombination connected TRBV15 to TRBJ2-3; no D segment can be confidently identified. The receptor was derived from a woman in her thirties or forties with acute COVID-19. The sequenced material came from PBMCs or T cells enriched from blood (not recorded which). The DNA sequence follows: TGTGCCACCAGCAGAGATCTCGAGACAGATACGCAGTATTTT. This translates into CATSRDLETDTQYF.